This T cell receptor beta chain came from a study of shared clonotypes between healthy human individuals. Per the original data handling: ImmunoSEQ yielded junction-only sequences lacking quality scores, so filtering differed. Clones were read by immunoSEQ multiplex PCR, and TCRdb kept only the in-frame ones, dropping some. V, J and clone size were drawn from that table, and D and trimming were deduced from the DNA. The sample consists of about 710,000 clones, 73% of them appearing once. In this sample, this clone turned up once. The ends were cut back, 0 bases at V and 0 bases at J, with 8 bases in the middle. The germline V gene encodes CDR1 LNHNV and CDR2 YYDKDF (reference sequence). This CDR3 spans 16 amino acids.

The J gene is TRBJ2-2, the V gene TRBV15, with unresolved D. This TCR came from a woman aged 25 to 45 in good health. The sequencing input was memory CD4+ T cells sorted from blood. Noted subset: CD45RA-negative fraction. CDR3 coding DNA: TGTGCCACCAGCAGAGAAACGGCAGCGAACACCGGGGAGCTGTTTTTT. It encodes CATSRETAANTGELFF.